The present entry profiles one TCR beta chain with its context. The sample belongs to a study of control samples from healthy donors and cancer patients. CDR1 SGHRS and CDR2 YFSETQ come from the germline V gene. V lost 3 bases and J lost 8; bases outside the gene matches: 7. CDR3 size: 14 residues. TCRdb keeps only in-frame clones here, not all; method: immunoSEQ multiplex PCR. There are about 85,000 clones in the sample; 90% occur only once, and more than 3.5% lies in the top ten. The clonotype originates from a woman younger than 35 in good health. The V and J genes are TRBV5-1 and TRBJ1-1, with 10 bases matching TRBD1. Sequencing was carried out using blood. In nucleotides, the CDR3 is TGCGCCAGCAGCTGGAGTCCGGGACAGGGGGAAGCTTTCTTT. Translation: CASSWSPGQGEAFF.